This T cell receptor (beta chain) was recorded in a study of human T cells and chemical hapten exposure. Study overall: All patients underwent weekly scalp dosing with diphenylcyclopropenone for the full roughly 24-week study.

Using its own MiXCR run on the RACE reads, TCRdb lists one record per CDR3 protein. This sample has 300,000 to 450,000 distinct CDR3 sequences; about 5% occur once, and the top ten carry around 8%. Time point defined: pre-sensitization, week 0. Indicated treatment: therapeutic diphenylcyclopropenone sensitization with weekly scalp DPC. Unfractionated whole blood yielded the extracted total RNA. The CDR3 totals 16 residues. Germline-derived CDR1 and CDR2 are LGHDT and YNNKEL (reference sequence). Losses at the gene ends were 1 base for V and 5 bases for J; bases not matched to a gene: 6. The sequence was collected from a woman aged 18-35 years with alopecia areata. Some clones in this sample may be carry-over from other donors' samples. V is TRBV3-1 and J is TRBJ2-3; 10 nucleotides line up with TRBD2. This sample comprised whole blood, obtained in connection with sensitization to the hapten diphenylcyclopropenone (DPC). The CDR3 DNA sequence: TGTGCCAGCAGCCAAGTAGCGGGGGGTGTGGTAGATACGCAGTATTTT. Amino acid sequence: CASSQVAGGVVDTQYF.